This T cell receptor (beta chain) comes out of a study of OX40 agonist ivuxolimab in advanced cancers. For the study in its entirety: Ivuxolimab was an agonistic, fully human IgG2 monoclonal antibody directed against OX40 (CD134), a costimulatory receptor. Of the 50 to 55 dose-escalation patients, hepatocellular carcinoma was present in 19, melanoma in approximately 15, renal cell carcinoma in 9 and head and neck cancer in 9. Intravenous ivuxolimab was administered to patients every 2 weeks at six dose levels: 0.01, 0.1, 0.3, 1.5, 3 and 10 mg/kg. The paper describes the monotherapy dose-escalation part (N of about 47 patients) of the phase I trial of ivuxolimab. Prior anti-PD-1, anti-PD-L1 or anti-CTLA-4 therapy was permitted, and 40% of dose-escalation patients had received checkpoint inhibitors. Partial responses were achieved by three dose-escalation patients, of whom one had hepatocellular carcinoma and two had cutaneous melanoma. Peripheral TCRbeta sequencing aimed to test whether ivuxolimab altered TCR sequence diversity and caused clonal T-cell expansion. In the dose-escalation cohort, 82.7% of patients were male, and the mean age was around 60 years, with a range of about 23 to 90.

Notes on this clone: The target of this receptor is not known. Per-base qualities were not stored, and no clone one base away is much larger.

The trial excluded patients who had a history of autoimmune disease or who were on systemic immunosuppression. Peripheral blood for TCR sequencing was collected from all dose cohorts at baseline, on cycle 4 day 1, and on cycle 7 day 1. The samples were drawn from a first-in-human, open-label, multicenter phase I dose-escalation trial of ivuxolimab. Adults with locally advanced or metastatic melanoma, renal cell carcinoma, hepatocellular carcinoma or head and neck squamous cell carcinoma were enrolled in the trial. CD4+ and CD8+ T cells were sorted separately from peripheral blood before TCR sequencing. Relative to germline, V is missing 2 bases and J is missing 2 bases, with 3 bases of the junction outside any gene match. The CDR3 holds 14 amino acids from the cysteine to the phenylalanine. Only the CDR3 portion is preserved as DNA: 42 bases, with reading frame beginning at the first base. The germline V gene (reference sequence) gives CDR1 as SGHNT and CDR2 as YYREEE.

To sequence the TCRbeta CDR3 region, genomic DNA was isolated from the sorted cells. The immunoSEQ Assay was used for sequencing of TCRbeta CDR3 regions. The clones in this table, taken by TCRdb from immuneACCESS, are in-frame only. Not every clone is retained; where verified, under half of the shortfall comes from an unresolved V gene, and the cause of the rest is unknown. The sample table holds around 140,000 clones, of which just over 90% were seen once. Around 1% of the sample is in the top ten clones. General study outcomes and caveats: The antigen specificity of the peripheral T cells that underwent clonal expansion was not determined. After ivuxolimab, expanded clones were on average more numerous among CD8+ T cells than among CD4+ T cells. Low levels of normalized T-cell clonal expansion were also shown by some nonresponding patients. At doses of 0.1 to 3.0 mg/kg, clonal expansion of both CD4+ and CD8+ T cells in blood was seen between baseline and week 6. In the 0.1-3.0 mg/kg groups, partial responders were among the patients with the lowest normalized peripheral clonal expansion, particularly in CD8+ T cells.

The receptor chain draws on TRBV5-4 and TRBJ2-7, and 8 junctional nucleotides match TRBD2. The source of this sequence is an adult with an advanced solid tumor such as melanoma, head and neck, liver or kidney cancer. Sequencing was performed on CD4+ or CD8+ T cells sorted from blood, taken in a trial of the OX40 agonist ivuxolimab. Read as DNA, the sequence is TGTGCCAGCAGCTTTACTAGCGGTGCCTACGAGCAGTACTTC. This translates into CASSFTSGAYEQYF. Reference TRBV5-4 and TRBJ2-7 genes cover what lies past the CDR3, so the full variable domain is ETGVTQSPTHLIKTRGQQVTLRCSSQSGHNTVSWYQQALGQGPQFIFQYYREEENGRGNFPPRFSGLQFPNYSSELNVNALELDDSALYLCASSFTSGAYEQYFGPGTRLTVT.